This T cell receptor (beta chain) was identified during a study of lymphopenia after photon versus proton radiotherapy (dated by TCRdb to the late 2010s). At the level of the whole study: The immunological effects of photon versus proton radiation therapy were compared in patients with gastrointestinal tumors who developed high-grade lymphopenia. The cohort comprised 20 patients with gastrointestinal tumors who received either photon or proton therapy and then developed lymphopenia. The goal of the study was to describe how the two radiation modalities differ in their effects on the immune system.

Here is what the overall study found, with its caveats: After the lymphocyte count nadir, oligoclonal expansion, especially of CD8+ Temra cells, was observed in photon-treated repertoires, and the drop in diversity was driven by this expansion. The authors looked at the survival association only in patients who died, and they framed better survival with proton therapy as a possibility rather than a demonstrated result. Across the cohort, a larger post-nadir drop in TCR diversity was inversely correlated with overall survival time among patients who died. During treatment, patients who received proton therapy stayed relatively stable, whereas patients who received photon therapy lost naive T cells and TCR diversity and gained effector/memory populations.

Reading from cysteine to phenylalanine, the CDR3 counts 14 amino acids. Only the CDR3 part of the read is kept: 42 bases, read in frame from the first base. The junction shows trimming of 3 bases on V and 4 bases on J, plus 11 bases between the germline ends. CDR1 LGHNA and CDR2 YNFKEQ are derived from the germline V gene. On this clone itself: Its antigen is currently not known. No base qualities exist here, and no much larger clone lies one base off it.

Library creation used the immunoSEQ multiplex PCR assay. T cell repertoires were profiled by deep sequencing of rearranged TCR beta loci, alongside multiparametric flow cytometry. TCRdb carries this immuneACCESS record with in-frame sequences only. Its versions omit some clonotypes, under half of them owing to an unresolved V gene in the studies checked, with the rest unexplained. The sample table holds about 8,300 clones, of which around nine tenths were seen once. In total, the top ten clones hold over 20% of the sample. Specimen: peripheral blood, collected from a patient treated with photon-based radiotherapy. The origin of this receptor is an older man with cholangiocarcinoma. In this chain, TRBV4-2 is recombined with TRBJ2-3, with an unclear D gene assignment. The DNA sequence is given as TGTGCCAGCAGCCACAATCGAGAGGCAGATACGCAGTATTTT. Its coded protein is CASSHNREADTQYF.